A selection of T cell receptor beta chains follows, all from one sample in a study of radiotherapy plus CTLA-4 blockade in lung cancer. Sequencing was performed with immunoSEQ multiplex PCR; in TCRdb, only in-frame clones are kept and a portion is missing. Among around 82,000 clones listed, about 88% were seen once. Material: peripheral blood, obtained from a patient treated with radiotherapy plus ipilimumab. The receptors were sampled from a human donor with non-small cell lung cancer that progressed on radiotherapy plus ipilimumab. Both conserved end residues are part of each CDR3. D genes are given only for firm matches. Some rows have no size entry. The others give once, few or many, or a class for an expanded clone.

j_call d_call v_call clone_size cdr3_nt cdr3_aa
TRBJ1-4 - TRBV19 - TGTGCCAGTAGTATTCGACAGTCAAATGAAAAACTGTTTTTT CASSIRQSNEKLFF
TRBJ2-5 - TRBV5-8 - TGTGCCAGCAGCTTAGTTCCGGGTGGGGAGACCCAGTACTTC CASSLVPGGETQYF
TRBJ1-3 - TRBV7-6 - TGTGCCAGCAGCCTCGGGACATACGGAAACACCATATATTTT CASSLGTYGNTIYF
TRBJ2-7 TRBD1 TRBV2 - TGTGCCAGCAGTGACCGGGACAGACGTTCCTTC CASSDRDRRSF
TRBJ2-5 TRBD2 TRBV4-3 - TGCGCCAGCAGCCAAGAGGGGTCGCAGGGAGGGGAGACCCAGTACTTC CASSQEGSQGGETQYF
TRBJ2-7 - TRBV7-2 - TGTGCCAGCAGCTTCGGCGTCTCCTACGAGCAGTACTTC CASSFGVSYEQYF
TRBJ2-1 - TRBV7-2 - TGTGCCAGCAGCTTAGTGGGGGGGGCCTCCAATGAGCAGTTCTTC CASSLVGGASNEQFF
TRBJ1-1 - TRBV18 - TGTGCCAGCTCACCTAGGGGGAACACTGAAGCTTTCTTT CASSPRGNTEAFF
TRBJ2-7 - TRBV10-3 few TGTGCCATCAGTGATACCTTAAGGCAGTACTTC CAISDTLRQYF
TRBJ2-6 - TRBV5-1 - TGCGCCAGCAGCTTGTACAGGGGACTCTCTGGGGCCAACGTCCTGACTTTC CASSLYRGLSGANVLTF
TRBJ2-7 - TRBV2 - TGTGCCAGCAGGGTCGGGTACGAGCAGTACTTC CASRVGYEQYF
TRBJ2-7 - TRBV4-3 few TGCGCCAGCAGCCAAGATCCGGGTCGTGAGCAGTACTTC CASSQDPGREQYF
TRBJ1-1 TRBD1 TRBV7-3 few TGTGCCAGCAGCCCAGGGACAGGGGAGGGGGCTTTCTTT CASSPGTGEGAFF
TRBJ1-2 TRBD1 TRBV11-3 - TGTGCCAGCAGCCCAACAGGGGACTATGGCTACACCTTC CASSPTGDYGYTF
TRBJ2-1 TRBD2 TRBV6-4 - TGTGCCAGCAGTGACGGGAGCGGGGGAGTCAATGAGCAGTTCTTC CASSDGSGGVNEQFF
TRBJ1-2 - TRBV28 - TGTGCCAGCAGTGGACAGCTTAACTATGGCTACACCTTC CASSGQLNYGYTF
TRBJ1-2 - TRBV2 - TGTGCCAGCCGGGACTTAAACTATGGCTACACCTTC CASRDLNYGYTF
TRBJ2-2 - TRBV11-2 once TGTGCCAGCAGCTTACAGGCTAGCAGTGGCGGGGAGCTGTTTTTT CASSLQASSGGELFF
TRBJ2-1 TRBD1 TRBV2 - TGTGCCGGATCAGGGGGTTTTTTAGGCAATGAGCAGTTCTTC CAGSGGFLGNEQFF
TRBJ1-6 - TRBV4-1 - TGCGCCAGCAGCCAAGATTACCAGGCGGGTATTTCACCCCTCCACTTT CASSQDYQAGISPLHF